Below are 13 T cell receptor beta chains sequenced from a single sample in a study of OX40 agonist ivuxolimab in advanced cancers. Libraries were prepared by immunoSEQ multiplex PCR; TCRdb keeps only in-frame clonotypes and omits some of them. The sample has some 50,000 clones, 87% seen once. The source was CD4+ or CD8+ T cells sorted from blood, collected in a trial of the OX40 agonist ivuxolimab. The receptor set was obtained from an adult with an advanced solid tumor such as melanoma, head and neck, liver or kidney cancer.

The chain employs TRBV15 and TRBJ1-1, with D perhaps matching TRBD1 (5 bases). CDR1 is LNHNV, CDR2 YYDKDF, per germline (reference sequence). Trimming shortened V by 3 bases and J by 0 bases, and 11 bases separated the two germline ends. The CDR3 has 15 amino acids. The CDR3 is CATSRGGAMNTEAFF. The CDR3 coding sequence is TGTGCCACCAGCAGGGGAGGGGCTATGAACACTGAAGCTTTCTTT.

The chain employs TRBV7-8 and TRBJ2-7; TRBD1 aligns across 10 bases. Germline CDR1 SGHVS, CDR2 FQNEAQ. V was clipped by 5 bases and J by 3 bases; unmatched bases: 10. CDR3 length: 16 amino acids. As DNA, the CDR3 is TGTGCCAGCAGCCTTAGCTCCGGGACAGGGGTCTACGAGCAGTACGTC. It codes for CASSLSSGTGVYEQYV.

The rearrangement uses TRBV2 and TRBJ1-2; 7 nucleotides align to TRBD1. V was clipped by 7 bases and J by 5 bases; unmatched bases: 16. Germline lookup yields CDR1 SNHLY and CDR2 FYNNEI. The CDR3 loop spans 16 amino acids. In DNA form, the CDR3 reads TGTGCCAGCACTTGGGCAGGGGGTTCAATACCATATGGCTACACCTTC. Amino acid sequence: CASTWAGGSIPYGYTF.

This chain joins TRBV28 and TRBJ1-2; TRBD1 matches 11 bases. After removal of 5 bases from V and 3 bases from J, the junction contained 5 bases not matched to a gene. The germline gives CDR1 MDHEN, CDR2 SYDVKM. The CDR3 contains 15 residues. CDR3 amino acids: CASSTRTGGYYGYTF. The DNA for the CDR3 is TGTGCCAGCAGTACCCGGACAGGGGGCTACTATGGCTACACCTTC.

The V and J genes are TRBV27 and TRBJ2-7; D perhaps matches TRBD2 (6 bases). In germline, CDR1 is MNHEY, CDR2 SMNVEV (reference sequence). V lost 6 bases and J 2 bases, leaving 14 bases between the germline ends. The CDR3 is made up of 14 amino acids. The CDR3 here is CASSPRPGAYEQYF. The CDR3 region has the DNA TGTGCCAGCAGCCCCAGACCGGGGGCCTACGAGCAGTACTTC.

This chain uses TRBV28 with TRBJ1-3; D ambiguous. V gave up 5 bases and J gave up 4 bases, with 18 bases separating them. Germline-derived CDR1 and CDR2 are MDHEN and SYDVKM. This CDR3 is 16 amino acids long. CDR3 sequence: CASSLPGRPGGNTIYF. The DNA for the CDR3 is TGTGCCAGCAGTCTCCCCGGCAGGCCGGGAGGAAACACCATATATTTT.

CDR3 DNA: TGCGCCAGCAGCTTGGCCCCCTACAGAACGAACACTGAAGCTTTCTTT. Translation: CASSLAPYRTNTEAFF. The chain is built from TRBV5-1 and TRBJ1-1, with D unresolved. CDR1 and CDR2 (germline): SGHRS, YFSETQ. Between the trimmed V and J ends, which lost 0 bases and 1 base, there was a span of 13 bases. This CDR3 spans 16 amino acids. The whole variable domain, filled in from reference TRBV5-1 and TRBJ1-1, reads KAGVTQTPRYLIKTRGQQVTLSCSPISGHRSVSWYQQTPGQGLQFLFEYFSETQRNKGNFPGRFSGRQFSNSRSEMNVSTLELGDSALYLCASSLAPYRTNTEAFFGQGTRLTVV.

The gene calls are TRBV7-2 and TRBJ1-1; D unclear. The V and J ends lost 4 bases and 11 bases respectively, with 17 bases between them. The germline V gene has CDR1 SGHTA and CDR2 FQGNSA. The CDR3 has 13 amino acids. CDR3 amino acids: CASSSTPTQEAFF. In DNA form, the CDR3 reads TGTGCCAGCAGCTCCACCCCGACCCAGGAGGCTTTCTTT.

This chain joins TRBV4-3 and TRBJ2-3, with 8 bases aligning to TRBD1. Germline lookup yields CDR1 LGHNA and CDR2 YSLEER. This CDR3 comprises 16 residues. V lost 4 bases and J lost 0; bases outside the gene matches: 6. The CDR3 here is CASSRSQGVSTDTQYF. In nucleotides, the CDR3 is TGCGCCAGCAGCCGATCACAGGGGGTAAGCACAGATACGCAGTATTTT.

The rearrangement joins TRBV5-4 to TRBJ1-3; D ambiguous. V lost 1 base and J lost 2, with 4 bases in between. Germline lookup yields CDR1 SGHNT and CDR2 YYREEE (reference sequence). CDR3 length: 13 residues. DNA of the CDR3: TGTGCCAGCAGCTTGCAGGCTGGAAACACCATATATTTT. This gives the protein CASSLQAGNTIYF.

The J gene is TRBJ2-3, the V gene TRBV7-9; tentative D call: TRBD1 (6 bases). Trimming removed 5 bases from V and 0 bases from J, with 12 bases in between. CDR3 size: 15 residues. CDR1 is SEHNR, CDR2 FQNEAQ, per germline (reference sequence). DNA of the CDR3: TGTGCCAGCAGCCCGCGGCAGGGGAGCACAGATACGCAGTATTTT. Residues: CASSPRQGSTDTQYF.

This sequence joins TRBV7-2 and TRBJ1-2; maybe TRBD1 (5 bases). The CDR3 loop spans 13 amino acids. Germline assignment: CDR1 SGHTA and CDR2 FQGNSA. The V end was cut by 4 bases, the J end by 4 bases, with 10 bases between. The CDR3 region has the DNA TGTGCCAGCAGCTGGGGACGGAGCTATGGCTACACCTTC. Translating it yields CASSWGRSYGYTF.

The genes are TRBV5-6 and TRBJ2-5, with a tentative D call TRBD2 (6 bases). V dropped 1 base and J dropped 5 bases, with 12 bases sitting between them. The CDR3 length is 14 residues. Germline V gives CDR1 SGHDT, CDR2 YYEEEE. The CDR3 loop is CASSLTSLVETQYF. In DNA, the CDR3 is TGTGCCAGCAGCTTGACTAGCCTCGTCGAGACCCAGTACTTC.